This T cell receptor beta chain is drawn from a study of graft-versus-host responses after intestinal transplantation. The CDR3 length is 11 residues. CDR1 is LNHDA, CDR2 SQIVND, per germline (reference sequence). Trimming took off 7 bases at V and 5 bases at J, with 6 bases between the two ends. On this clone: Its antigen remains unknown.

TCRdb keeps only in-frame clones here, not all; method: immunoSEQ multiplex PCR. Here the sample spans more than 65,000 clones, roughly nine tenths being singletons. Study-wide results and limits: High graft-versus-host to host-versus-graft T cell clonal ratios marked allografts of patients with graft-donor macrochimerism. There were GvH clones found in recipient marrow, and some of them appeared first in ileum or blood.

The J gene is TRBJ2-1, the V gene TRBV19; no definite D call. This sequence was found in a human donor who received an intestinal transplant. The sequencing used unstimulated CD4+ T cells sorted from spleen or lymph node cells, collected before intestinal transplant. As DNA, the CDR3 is TGTGCCAGTACAGGCCACAATGAGCAGTTCTTC. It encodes CASTGHNEQFF.